Listed here is a single TCR beta chain. Its antigen is unidentified. The germline V gene has CDR1 GTSNPN and CDR2 SVGIG (reference sequence). The CDR3 consists of 14 residues. The record originates from a study of beta chain features in type 1 diabetes. Of the isolated RNA, all was reverse transcribed, and so the sequenced material was expressed TCRB transcripts. TCRdb's table, derived via immunoSEQ multiplex PCR, lists solely in-frame clones and lacks some. Of over 600,000 clones listed, 12% are singletons. There was one heparinised blood draw per donor, averaging about 116 mL. Points from the study as a whole: Any HLA type influence on TCRB rearrangement was left unresolved here. TCRB CDR3s from Type 1 diabetes patients were moderately but significantly shorter in all four CD4+ subsets. At VDJ recombination sites, type 1 diabetes patients had fewer insertions and more deleted nucleotides. The naive, central memory and Treg TCRB repertoires looked more alike in patients than they did in healthy donors.

The clonotype was recovered from a man under 40 with type 1 diabetes. The gene calls are TRBV30 and TRBJ2-5, with unresolved D. TRBJ2-7 explains the end of the DNA better; the J call may be wrong. The sequenced material came from naive CD4+ T cells from blood. The CDR3 DNA reads TGTGCCTGGAGTGTGTCTGGCAGAGCCTACGAGCAGTACTTC. Residues: CAWSVSGRAYEQYF.